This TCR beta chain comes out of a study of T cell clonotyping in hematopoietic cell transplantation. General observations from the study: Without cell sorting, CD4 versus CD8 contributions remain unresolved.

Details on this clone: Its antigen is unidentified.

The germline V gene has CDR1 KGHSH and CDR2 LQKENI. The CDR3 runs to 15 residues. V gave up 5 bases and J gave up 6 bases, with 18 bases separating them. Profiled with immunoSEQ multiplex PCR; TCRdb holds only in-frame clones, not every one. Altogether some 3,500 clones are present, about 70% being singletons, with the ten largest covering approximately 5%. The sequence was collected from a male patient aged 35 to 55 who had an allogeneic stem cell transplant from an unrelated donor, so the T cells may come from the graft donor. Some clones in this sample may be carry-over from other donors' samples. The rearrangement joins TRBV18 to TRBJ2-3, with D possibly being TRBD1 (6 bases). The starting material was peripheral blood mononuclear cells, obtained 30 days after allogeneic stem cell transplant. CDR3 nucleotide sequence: TGTGCCAGCTCAGGGGCCCAGGGGACCGTCGATACGCAGTATTTT. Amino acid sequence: CASSGAQGTVDTQYF. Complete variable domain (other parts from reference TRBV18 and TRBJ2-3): NAGVMQNPRHLVRRRGQEARLRCSPMKGHSHVYWYRQLPEEGLKFMVYLQKENIIDESGMPKERFSAEFPKEGPSILRIQQVVRGDSAAYFCASSGAQGTVDTQYFGPGTRLTVL.